The clone carrying this TCR beta chain was detected many times. What it recognizes is unknown. These data originate in a study of Graves' ophthalmopathy and Graves' hyperthyroidism. The authors diagnosed from clinical symptoms, serum thyroxine, TRAb, thyroid ultrasound and orbital computed tomography. The study's findings and limits: Ophthalmopathy was separated from stable hyperthyroidism by a 13-signature model with roughly 90% sensitivity and around 81% specificity. Most expanded thyroid clonotypes above 0.001 frequency also appeared in blood.

Amplification from RNA transcripts yielded the TCR beta CDR3 regions. Second-round multiplex PCR came after first-round RT-PCR with HTBI primers. TCRdb analysed the multiplex PCR reads with MiXCR anew, one entry per CDR3 protein. The sample holds hundreds of thousands of distinct CDR3 sequences, around 21% seen once. V lost 2 bases, J lost 5 bases, and 13 bases lay in between. Germline V gene data show CDR1 as SNHLY and CDR2 as FYNNEI. The CDR3 has 14 amino acids. The chain combines TRBV2 with TRBJ2-7; possibly TRBD2 for D (5 bases). This TCR derives from a woman aged 18 to 35 with stable Graves' hyperthyroidism. Sequenced: peripheral blood. The CDR3 spells CASSEKRERDEQYF. The CDR3 bases are TGTGCCAGCAGTGAAAAGAGGGAGAGGGACGAGCAGTACTTC.